The sequence of this TCR beta chain was determined in a study of cytomegalovirus exposure and HLA in healthy donors. This CDR3 region has 13 residues. Germline CDR1 is MNHEY and CDR2 is SVGAGI. V shed 8 bases, J shed 3 bases, and the junction held 3 bases outside the gene matches. With regard to this clone: As yet, its antigen is unknown.

While the first cohort had fewer than 850 subjects, the donors belonged to the separate validation cohort of about 120 subjects. Study-wide results and caveats: Testing in vitro showed a few CMV-associated chains specific for CMV antigens. Rarity characterized most TCR sequences, yet some public TCRs appeared in many donors.

Clones were read by immunoSEQ multiplex PCR, and TCRdb kept only the in-frame ones, dropping some. The sample contains about 65,000 clones, approximately 90% of which appear only once. J is TRBJ2-3 and V is TRBV6-5, with 9 nucleotides matching TRBD2. The sample comprised PBMCs. This sequence was found in a woman between 18 and 29 years old in good health and CMV-seronegative. CDR3 sequence: CASRLAETDTQYF. The CDR3 DNA reads TGTGCCAGCCGACTAGCGGAAACAGATACGCAGTATTTT.